This T cell receptor (beta chain) is drawn from a study of molecular identifiers for immune sequencing clone quantification. Study context: In replicates, RNA from roughly 18,000 or 92,000 naive CD8 cells was split five ways, four sequenced.

Note on this clonotype: The antigen is not known. A much larger clone differs from this one at a single base, so this may be a read error.

TCRdb redid the calling of the PCR reads with MiXCR, one entry per CDR3 protein. The sample lists about 640,000 distinct CDR3 sequences; 15% to 20% were seen once. Germline V gene data show CDR1 as MNHEY and CDR2 as SVGAGI. This CDR3 is 16 amino acids long. Trimming took off 6 bases at V and 5 bases at J, with 20 bases between the two ends. Regarding the study as a whole: Highly expanded clone sizes could end up underestimated if a barcode were shared by identical TCR molecules. Whereas clones above 20 RNA copies held under 1% of naive-cell molecules, they held over 97% of effector molecules.

The sample taken for sequencing was naive CD8+ T cells from blood, with Jurkat cell RNA spiked in. Subset reported: FACS-sorted CD8+CD4-CCR7+CD45RA+ naive T cells. The chain uses TRBV6-5 and TRBJ2-1, with D perhaps matching TRBD2 (5 bases). This TCR derives from a human donor in good health. Some libraries in this study had Jurkat cell RNA spiked in. The CDR3 spells CASSRAMGVANNEQFF. The CDR3 nucleotides read TGTGCCAGCAGCCGGGCCATGGGAGTAGCAAACAATGAGCAGTTCTTC.